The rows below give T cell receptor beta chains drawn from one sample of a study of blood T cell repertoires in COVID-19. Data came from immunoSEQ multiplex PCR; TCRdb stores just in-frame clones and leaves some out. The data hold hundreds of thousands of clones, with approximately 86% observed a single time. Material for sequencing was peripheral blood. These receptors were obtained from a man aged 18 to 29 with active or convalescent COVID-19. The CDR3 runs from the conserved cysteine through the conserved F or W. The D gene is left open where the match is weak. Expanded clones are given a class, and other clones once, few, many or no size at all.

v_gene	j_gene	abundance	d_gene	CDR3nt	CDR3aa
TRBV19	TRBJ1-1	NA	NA	TGTGCCAGTAGTCACGAAACAGGGAACACTGAAGCTTTCTTT	CASSHETGNTEAFF
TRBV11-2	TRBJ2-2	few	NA	TGTGCCAGCAGCTTAGCCGCCGGGGAGCTGTTTTTT	CASSLAAGELFF
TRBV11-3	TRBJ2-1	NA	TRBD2	TGTGCCAGCAGCTTAGGCTCGGGGGGACTCAATGAGCAGTTCTTC	CASSLGSGGLNEQFF
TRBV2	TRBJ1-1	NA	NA	TGTGCCAGCAGTGAAGCGCTTGGGGCGAGCACTGAAGCTTTCTTT	CASSEALGASTEAFF
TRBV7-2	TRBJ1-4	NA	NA	TGTGCCAGCAGCTTAATTGGCACCACAACTAATGAAAAACTGTTTTTT	CASSLIGTTTNEKLFF
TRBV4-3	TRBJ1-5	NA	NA	TGCGCCAGCAGCCAATCGACAGGTCGGGGACAGCCCCAGCATTTT	CASSQSTGRGQPQHF
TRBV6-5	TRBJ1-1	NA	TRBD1	TGTGCCAGCAGGGTTACAGGGGCTAACACTGAAGCTTTCTTT	CASRVTGANTEAFF
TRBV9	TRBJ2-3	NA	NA	TGTGCCAGCAGCGTAGCGAGTAGCACAGATACGCAGTATTTT	CASSVASSTDTQYF
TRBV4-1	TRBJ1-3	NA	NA	TGCGCCAGCAGCCAGGGGAGGACAACAGGAAACACCATATATTTT	CASSQGRTTGNTIYF
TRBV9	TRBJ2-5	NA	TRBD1	TGTGCCAGCAGCCCGACAGGGGGCGGATCAGAGACCCAGTACTTC	CASSPTGGGSETQYF
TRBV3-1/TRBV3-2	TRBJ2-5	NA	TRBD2	TGTGCCAGCAGCCCCTTAGCGGGGGAAGAGACCCAGTACTTC	CASSPLAGEETQYF
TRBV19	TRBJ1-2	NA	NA	TGTGCCAGTACTCCAACAACAGGGTATGGCTACACCTTC	CASTPTTGYGYTF
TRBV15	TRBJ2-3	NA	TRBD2	TGTGCCACCGGGACTAGCGCTCCGGATTTAGATACGCAGTATTTT	CATGTSAPDLDTQYF
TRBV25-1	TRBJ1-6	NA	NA	TGTGCCAGCAGTGACACCGGGACAAGTAATTCACCCCTCCACTTT	CASSDTGTSNSPLHF
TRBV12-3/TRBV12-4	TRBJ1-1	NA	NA	TGTGCCAGCACCTATGGGAGCACTGAAGCTTTCTTT	CASTYGSTEAFF
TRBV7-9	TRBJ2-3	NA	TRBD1	TGTGCCAGCAGCAGACCGACAGGGGGCTTTGGAGATACGCAGTATTTT	CASSRPTGGFGDTQYF
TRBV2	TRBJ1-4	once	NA	TGTGCCAGCAGAGCTGGACAGTATGAAAAACTGTTTTTT	CASRAGQYEKLFF
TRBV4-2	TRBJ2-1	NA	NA	TGTGCCAGCAGCCAATCAGGGATCTCCTACAATGAGCAGTTCTTC	CASSQSGISYNEQFF
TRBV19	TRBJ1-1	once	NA	TGTGCCAGTAGTCCCGCGCGGGGGCTGAACACTGAAGCTTTCTTT	CASSPARGLNTEAFF
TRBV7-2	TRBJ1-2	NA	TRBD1	TGTGCCAGCAGCTTAGAAGCAGGGGGCTATGGCTACACCTTC	CASSLEAGGYGYTF
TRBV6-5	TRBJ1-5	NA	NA	TGTGCCAGCAGCTCGACAGAGCATAGCAATCAGCCCCAGCATTTT	CASSSTEHSNQPQHF
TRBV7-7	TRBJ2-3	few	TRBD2	TGTGCCAGCAGCTTAGGGACTAGCCCAGATACGCAGTATTTT	CASSLGTSPDTQYF
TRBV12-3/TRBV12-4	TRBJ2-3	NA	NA	TGTGCCAGCAGTCAGGGGTCAGATACGCAGTATTTT	CASSQGSDTQYF
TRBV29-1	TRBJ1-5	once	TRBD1	TGCAGCGTTGGGGACAGGAATAGCAATCAGCCCCAGCATTTT	CSVGDRNSNQPQHF
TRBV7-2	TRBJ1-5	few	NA	TGTGCCAGCAGCTTCAAACAGGGCGGCAATCAGCCCCAGCATTTT	CASSFKQGGNQPQHF
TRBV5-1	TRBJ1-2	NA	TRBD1	TGCGCCAGCAGCTTCCGGCCGGGACAGACCTATGGCTACACCTTC	CASSFRPGQTYGYTF
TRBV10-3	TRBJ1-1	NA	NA	TGTGCCATTTCCCACAAGGAGTTGCTGAACACTGAAGCTTTCTTT	CAISHKELLNTEAFF
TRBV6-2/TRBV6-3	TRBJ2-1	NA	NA	TGTGCCAGCAGTTACCTTGGGAGTTACAATGAGCAGTTCTTC	CASSYLGSYNEQFF
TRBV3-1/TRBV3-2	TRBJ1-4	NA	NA	TGTGCCAGCAGCCAAGTGGGGCGCAAAAATGAAAAACTGTTTTTT	CASSQVGRKNEKLFF
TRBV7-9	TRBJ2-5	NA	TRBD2	TGTGCCAGCAGCTTAGAGCGGGTGGGGAGGGGCCACCAAGAGACCCAGTACTTC	CASSLERVGRGHQETQYF
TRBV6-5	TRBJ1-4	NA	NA	TGTGCCAGCAACCACGACCTAACAGGGTCGGAAAAACTGTTTTTT	CASNHDLTGSEKLFF
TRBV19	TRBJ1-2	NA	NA	TGTGCCAGTAGTATAGATCTTAACAGAAACTATGGCTACACCTTC	CASSIDLNRNYGYTF
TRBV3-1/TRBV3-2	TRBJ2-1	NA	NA	TGTGCCAGCAGCCAAGATCAGGACTTCAATGAGCAGTTCTTC	CASSQDQDFNEQFF
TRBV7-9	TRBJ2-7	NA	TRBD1	TGTGCCAGCAGCACGACAGGGGACTACGAGCAGTACTTC	CASSTTGDYEQYF
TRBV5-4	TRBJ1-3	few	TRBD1	TGTGCCAGCAGCAGGGACAGGAGCTCTGGAAACACCATATATTTT	CASSRDRSSGNTIYF
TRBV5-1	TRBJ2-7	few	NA	TGCGCCAGCAGGGGAGGTCCCTACGAGCAGTACTTC	CASRGGPYEQYF
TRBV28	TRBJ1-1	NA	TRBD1	TGTGCCAGCGGGGGGGGACAGGGTATTGAAGCTTTCTTT	CASGGGQGIEAFF
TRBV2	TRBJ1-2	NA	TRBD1	TGTGCCACCATAGGGGACAGCGTCCTCAATGGCTACACCTTC	CATIGDSVLNGYTF
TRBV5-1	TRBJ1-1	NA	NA	TGCGCCAGCAGCGCCGCCAGGGGGAACACTGAAGCTTTCTTT	CASSAARGNTEAFF
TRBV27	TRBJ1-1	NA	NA	TGTGCCAGCAACAGCAGGGAGGGGTTGAACACTGAAGCTTTCTTT	CASNSREGLNTEAFF
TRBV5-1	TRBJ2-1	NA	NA	TGCGCCAGCAGCTTGTTAGGGGATGAGCAGTTCTTC	CASSLLGDEQFF
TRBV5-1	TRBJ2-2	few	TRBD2	TGCGCCAGCAGCTTGGCCGGGGGGAGGAACACCGGGGAGCTGTTTTTT	CASSLAGGRNTGELFF
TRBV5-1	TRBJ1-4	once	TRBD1	TGCGCCAGCAGCCAGACAGGGATTAATGAAAAACTGTTTTTT	CASSQTGINEKLFF
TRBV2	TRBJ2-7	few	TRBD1	TGTGCCAGCAGGGTCGGGACAGGGGAAAGCTACGAGCAGTACTTC	CASRVGTGESYEQYF
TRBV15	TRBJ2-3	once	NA	TGTGCCACCAGCAGAGAGAGATCTAGCACAGATACGCAGTATTTT	CATSRERSSTDTQYF
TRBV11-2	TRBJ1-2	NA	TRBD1	TGTGCCAGCAGCTATGGGACAGGGAATGGCTACACCTTC	CASSYGTGNGYTF
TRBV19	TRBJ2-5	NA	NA	TGTGCCAGTAGAGGGGGTGGACATCCGGTTAAGTACTTC	CASRGGGHPVKYF
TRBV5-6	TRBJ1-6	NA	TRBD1	TGTGCCAGCAGCATCCCGGGACAGTCTGTACCCCTCCACTTT	CASSIPGQSVPLHF
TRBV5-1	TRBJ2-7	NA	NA	TGCGCCAGCAGCCCCGGGACTCCCTCCTACGAGCAGTACTTC	CASSPGTPSYEQYF
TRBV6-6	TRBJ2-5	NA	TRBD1	TGTGCCAGCAGTTACTCCGGACAGGGTTACCAAGAGACCCAGTACTTC	CASSYSGQGYQETQYF
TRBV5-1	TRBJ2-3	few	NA	TGCGCCAGCAGCTTGCGACAGCCGAACACAGATACGCAGTATTTT	CASSLRQPNTDTQYF
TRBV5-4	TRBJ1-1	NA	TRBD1	TGTGCCAGCAGCCTCACAGGGGGCACTGAAGCTTTCTTT	CASSLTGGTEAFF
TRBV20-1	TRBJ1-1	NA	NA	TGCAGTGCTAGTTCTGGGGCCGGGAACACTGAAGCTTTCTTT	CSASSGAGNTEAFF
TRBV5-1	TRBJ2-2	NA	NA	TGCGCCAGCAGCTTGGGCCAGGGTGAGGACACCGGGGAGCTGTTTTTT	CASSLGQGEDTGELFF